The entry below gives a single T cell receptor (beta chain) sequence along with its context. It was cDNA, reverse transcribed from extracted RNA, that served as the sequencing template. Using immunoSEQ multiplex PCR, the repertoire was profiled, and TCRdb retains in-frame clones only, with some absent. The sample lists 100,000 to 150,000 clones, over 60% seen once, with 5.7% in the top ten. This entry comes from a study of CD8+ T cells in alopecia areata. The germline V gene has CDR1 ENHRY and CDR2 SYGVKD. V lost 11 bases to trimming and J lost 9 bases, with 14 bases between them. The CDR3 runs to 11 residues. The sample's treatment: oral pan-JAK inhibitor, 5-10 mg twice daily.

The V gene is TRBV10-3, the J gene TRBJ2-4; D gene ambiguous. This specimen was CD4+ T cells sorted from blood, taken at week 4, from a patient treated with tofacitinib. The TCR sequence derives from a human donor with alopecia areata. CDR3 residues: CAPAAAIIQYF. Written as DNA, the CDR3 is TGTGCCCCCGCGGCAGCTATCATTCAGTACTTC.